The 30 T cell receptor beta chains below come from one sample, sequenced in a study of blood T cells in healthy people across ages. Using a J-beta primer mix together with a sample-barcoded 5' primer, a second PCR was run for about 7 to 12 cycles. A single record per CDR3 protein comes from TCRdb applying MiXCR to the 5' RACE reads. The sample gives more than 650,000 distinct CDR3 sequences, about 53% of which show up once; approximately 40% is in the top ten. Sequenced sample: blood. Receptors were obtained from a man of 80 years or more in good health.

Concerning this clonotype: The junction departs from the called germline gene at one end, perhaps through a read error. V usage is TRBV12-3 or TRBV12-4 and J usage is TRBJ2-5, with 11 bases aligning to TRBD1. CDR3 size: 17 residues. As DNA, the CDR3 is TGTACCAGCAGTTTAGGTTCAAGGACAGGGGGCGAAGAGACCCAGTACTTC. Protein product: CTSSLGSRTGGEETQYF.

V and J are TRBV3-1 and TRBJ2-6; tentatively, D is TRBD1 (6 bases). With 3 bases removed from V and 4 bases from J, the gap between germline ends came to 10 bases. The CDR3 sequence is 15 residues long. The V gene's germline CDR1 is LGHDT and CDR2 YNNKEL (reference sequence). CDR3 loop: CASSHTGYGANVLTF. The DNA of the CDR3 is TGTGCCAGCAGCCATACAGGGTACGGGGCCAACGTCCTGACTTTC.

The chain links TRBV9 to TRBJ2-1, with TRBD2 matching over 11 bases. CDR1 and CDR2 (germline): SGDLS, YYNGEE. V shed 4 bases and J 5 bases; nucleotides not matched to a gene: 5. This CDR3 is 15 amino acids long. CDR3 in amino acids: CASSKIAGGHNEQFF. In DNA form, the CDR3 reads TGTGCCAGCAGCAAGATAGCGGGGGGGCACAATGAGCAGTTCTTC. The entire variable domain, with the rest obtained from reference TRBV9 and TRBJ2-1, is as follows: DSGVTQTPKHLITATGQRVTLRCSPRSGDLSVYWYQQSLDQGLQFLIQYYNGEERAKGNILERFSAQQFPDLHSELNLSSLELGDSALYFCASSKIAGGHNEQFFGPGTRLTVL.

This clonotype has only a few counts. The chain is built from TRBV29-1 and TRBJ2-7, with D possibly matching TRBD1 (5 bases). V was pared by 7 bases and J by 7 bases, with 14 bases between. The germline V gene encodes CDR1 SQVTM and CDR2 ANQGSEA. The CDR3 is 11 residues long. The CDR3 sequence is CSASGSGEQYF. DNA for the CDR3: TGCAGCGCGTCCGGGTCAGGGGAGCAGTACTTC.

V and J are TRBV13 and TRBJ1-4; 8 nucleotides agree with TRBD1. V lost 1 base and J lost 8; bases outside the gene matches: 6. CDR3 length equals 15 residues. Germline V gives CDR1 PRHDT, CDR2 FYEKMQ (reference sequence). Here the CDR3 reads CASSLADRVGEKLFF. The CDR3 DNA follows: TGTGCCAGCAGCTTAGCGGACAGGGTAGGGGAAAAACTGTTTTTT.

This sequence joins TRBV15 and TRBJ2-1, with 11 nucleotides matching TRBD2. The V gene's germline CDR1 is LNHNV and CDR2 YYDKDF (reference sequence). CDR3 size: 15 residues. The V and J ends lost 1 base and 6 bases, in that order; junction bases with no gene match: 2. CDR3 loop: CATSRASGGSNEQFF. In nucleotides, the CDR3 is TGTGCCACCAGCAGAGCTAGCGGGGGGTCCAATGAGCAGTTCTTC.

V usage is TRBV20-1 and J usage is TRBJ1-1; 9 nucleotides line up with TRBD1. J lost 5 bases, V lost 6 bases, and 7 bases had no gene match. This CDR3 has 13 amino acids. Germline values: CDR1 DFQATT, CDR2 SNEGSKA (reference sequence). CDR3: CSATDRGWTEAFF. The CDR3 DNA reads TGCAGTGCCACAGACAGGGGGTGGACTGAAGCTTTCTTT.

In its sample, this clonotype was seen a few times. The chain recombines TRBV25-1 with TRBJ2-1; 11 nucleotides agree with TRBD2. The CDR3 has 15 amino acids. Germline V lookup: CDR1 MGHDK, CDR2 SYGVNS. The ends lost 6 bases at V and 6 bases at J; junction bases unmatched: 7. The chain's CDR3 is CASSEGTSGGNEQFF. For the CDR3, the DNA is TGTGCCAGCAGCGAAGGAACTAGCGGGGGCAATGAGCAGTTCTTC.

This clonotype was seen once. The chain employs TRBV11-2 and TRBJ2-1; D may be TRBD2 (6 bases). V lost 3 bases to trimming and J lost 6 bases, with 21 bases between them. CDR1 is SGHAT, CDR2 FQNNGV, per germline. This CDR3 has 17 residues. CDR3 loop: CASSFSSLGGIINEQFF. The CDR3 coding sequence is TGTGCCAGCAGCTTTTCCTCACTAGGAGGGATAATCAATGAGCAGTTCTTC.

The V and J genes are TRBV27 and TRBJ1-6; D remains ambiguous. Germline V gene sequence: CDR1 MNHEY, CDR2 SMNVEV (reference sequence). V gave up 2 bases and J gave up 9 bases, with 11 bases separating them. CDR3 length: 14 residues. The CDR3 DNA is TGTGCCAGCAGTTTAGAGCTCCAGAGTTCACCCCTCCACTTT. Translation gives CASSLELQSSPLHF.

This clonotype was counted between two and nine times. CDR3 nucleotides: TGCAGCGTTGGACTGCCGAGGGGGGGAGGAAACATTCAGTACTTC. This sequence encodes CSVGLPRGGGNIQYF. This chain uses TRBV29-1 with TRBJ2-4, with a weak D call TRBD2 (7 bases). V lost 4 bases, J lost 6 bases, and 19 bases lay in between. Germline CDR1 and CDR2: SQVTM and ANQGSEA. This CDR3 spans 15 amino acids.

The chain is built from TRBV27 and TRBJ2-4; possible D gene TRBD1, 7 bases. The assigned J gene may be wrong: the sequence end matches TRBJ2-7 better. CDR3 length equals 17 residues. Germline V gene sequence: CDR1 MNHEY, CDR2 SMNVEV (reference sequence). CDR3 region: CASSSIRAGPGGYEQYF. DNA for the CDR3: TGTGCCAGCAGTTCCATACGAGCAGGCCCAGGGGGGTACGAGCAGTACTTC.

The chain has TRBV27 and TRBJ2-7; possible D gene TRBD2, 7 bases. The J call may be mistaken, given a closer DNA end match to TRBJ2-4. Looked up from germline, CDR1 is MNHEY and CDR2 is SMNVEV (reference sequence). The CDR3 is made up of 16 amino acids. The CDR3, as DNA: TGTGCCAGCAGTTTAAGGGGGGGTGGGGGCCTAAACATTCAGTACTTC. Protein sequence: CASSLRGGGGLNIQYF.

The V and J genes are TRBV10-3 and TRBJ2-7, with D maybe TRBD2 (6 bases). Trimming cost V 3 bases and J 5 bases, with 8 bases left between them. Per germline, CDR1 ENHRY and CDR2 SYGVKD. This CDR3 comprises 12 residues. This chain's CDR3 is CAISEGGDEQYF. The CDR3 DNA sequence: TGTGCCATCAGTGAAGGAGGGGACGAGCAGTACTTC.

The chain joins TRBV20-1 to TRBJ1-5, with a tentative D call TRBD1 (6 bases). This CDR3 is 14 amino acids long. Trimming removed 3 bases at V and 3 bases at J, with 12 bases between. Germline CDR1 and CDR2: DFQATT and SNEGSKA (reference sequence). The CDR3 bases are TGCAGTGCTAGGAGACAGGCCCCCAATCAGCCCCAGCATTTT. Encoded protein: CSARRQAPNQPQHF.

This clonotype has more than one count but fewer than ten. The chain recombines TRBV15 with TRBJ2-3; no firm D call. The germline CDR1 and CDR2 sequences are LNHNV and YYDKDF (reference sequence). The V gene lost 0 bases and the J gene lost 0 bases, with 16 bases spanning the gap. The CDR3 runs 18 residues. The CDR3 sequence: CATSRDKSGRISTDTQYF. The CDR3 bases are TGTGCCACCAGCAGAGATAAGTCAGGACGGATTAGCACAGATACGCAGTATTTT.

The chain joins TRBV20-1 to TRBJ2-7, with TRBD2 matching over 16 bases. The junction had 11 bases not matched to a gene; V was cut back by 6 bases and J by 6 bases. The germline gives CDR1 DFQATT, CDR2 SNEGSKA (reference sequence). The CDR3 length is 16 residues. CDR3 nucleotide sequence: TGCAGTGCGTCGCCGGGACTAGCGGGAGGGGGACGCGAGCAGTACTTC. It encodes CSASPGLAGGGREQYF.

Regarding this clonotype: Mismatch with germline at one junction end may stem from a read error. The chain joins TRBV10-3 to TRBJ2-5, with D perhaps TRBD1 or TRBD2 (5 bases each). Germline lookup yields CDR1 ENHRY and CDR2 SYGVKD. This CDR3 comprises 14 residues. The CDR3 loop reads CAISARGLQDTQYF. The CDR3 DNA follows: TGTGCCATCAGTGCACGGGGCCTTCAAGATACCCAGTACTTC.

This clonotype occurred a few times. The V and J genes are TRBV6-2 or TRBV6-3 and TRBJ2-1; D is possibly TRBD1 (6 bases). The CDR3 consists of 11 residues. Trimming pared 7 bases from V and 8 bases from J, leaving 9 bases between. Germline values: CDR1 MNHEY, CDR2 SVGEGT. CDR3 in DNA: TGTGCCAGCACCCAGGGGTATGAGCAGTTCTTC. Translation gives CASTQGYEQFF.

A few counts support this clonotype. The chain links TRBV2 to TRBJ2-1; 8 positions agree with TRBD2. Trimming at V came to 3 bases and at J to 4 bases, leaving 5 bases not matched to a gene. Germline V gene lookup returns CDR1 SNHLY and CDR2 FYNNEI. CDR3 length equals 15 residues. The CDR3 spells CASSERLAGYNEQFF. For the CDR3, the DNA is TGTGCCAGCAGTGAGAGGCTAGCGGGTTACAATGAGCAGTTCTTC. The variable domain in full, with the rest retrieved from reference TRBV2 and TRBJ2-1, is EPEVTQTPSHQVTQMGQEVILRCVPISNHLYFYWYRQILGQKVEFLVSFYNNEISEKSEIFDDQFSVERPDGSNFTLKIRSTKLEDSAMYFCASSERLAGYNEQFFGPGTRLTVL.

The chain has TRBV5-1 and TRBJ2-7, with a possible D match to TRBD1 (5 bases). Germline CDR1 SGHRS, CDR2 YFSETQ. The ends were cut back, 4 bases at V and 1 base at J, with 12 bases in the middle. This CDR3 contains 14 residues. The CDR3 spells CASSPETASYEQYF. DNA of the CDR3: TGCGCCAGCAGCCCGGAGACAGCGTCCTACGAGCAGTACTTC.

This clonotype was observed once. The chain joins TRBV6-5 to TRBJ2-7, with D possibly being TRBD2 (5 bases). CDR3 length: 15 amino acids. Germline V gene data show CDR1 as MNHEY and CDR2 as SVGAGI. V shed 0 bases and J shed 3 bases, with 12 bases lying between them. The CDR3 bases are TGTGCCAGCAGTTACTCAGAAGCCGGGATCTACGAGCAGTACTTC. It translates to CASSYSEAGIYEQYF.

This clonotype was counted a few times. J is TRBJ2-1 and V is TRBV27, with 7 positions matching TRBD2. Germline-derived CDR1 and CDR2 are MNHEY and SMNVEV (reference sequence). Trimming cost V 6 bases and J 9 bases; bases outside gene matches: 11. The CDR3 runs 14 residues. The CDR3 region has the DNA TGTGCCAGCAGCCAAAGAGGACTAGTGGTTGAGCAGTTCTTC. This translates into CASSQRGLVVEQFF.

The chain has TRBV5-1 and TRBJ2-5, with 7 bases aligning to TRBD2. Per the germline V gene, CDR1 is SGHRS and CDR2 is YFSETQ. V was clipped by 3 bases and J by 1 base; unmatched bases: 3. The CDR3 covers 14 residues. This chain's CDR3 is CASSSGGSQETQYF. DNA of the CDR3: TGCGCCAGCAGCTCCGGGGGGTCCCAAGAGACCCAGTACTTC.

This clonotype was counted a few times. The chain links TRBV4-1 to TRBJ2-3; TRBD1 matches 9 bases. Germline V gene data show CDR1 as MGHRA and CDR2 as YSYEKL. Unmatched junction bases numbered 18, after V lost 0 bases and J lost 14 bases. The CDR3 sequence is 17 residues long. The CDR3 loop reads CASSQDRTGQGIRYAYF. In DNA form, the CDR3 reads TGCGCCAGCAGCCAAGATCGGACGGGACAGGGCATCAGATACGCGTATTTT.

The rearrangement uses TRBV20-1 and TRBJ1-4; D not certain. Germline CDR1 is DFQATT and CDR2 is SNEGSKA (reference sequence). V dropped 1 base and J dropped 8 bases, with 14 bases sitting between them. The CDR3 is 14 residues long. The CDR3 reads CSARGRDTREKLFF. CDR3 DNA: TGCAGTGCTAGAGGGCGGGATACCCGGGAAAAACTGTTTTTT.

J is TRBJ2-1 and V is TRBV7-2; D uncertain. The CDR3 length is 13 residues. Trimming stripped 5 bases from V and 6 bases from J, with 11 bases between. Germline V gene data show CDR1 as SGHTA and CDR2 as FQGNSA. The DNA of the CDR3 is TGTGCCAGCAGCGTACGGAGTGGCAATGAGCAGTTCTTC. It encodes CASSVRSGNEQFF.

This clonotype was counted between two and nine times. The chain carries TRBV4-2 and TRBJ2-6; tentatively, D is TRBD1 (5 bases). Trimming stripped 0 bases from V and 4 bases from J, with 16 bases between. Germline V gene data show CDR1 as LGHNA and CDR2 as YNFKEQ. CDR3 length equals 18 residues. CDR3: CASSQDFPQGTGANVLTF. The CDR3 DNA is TGTGCCAGCAGCCAAGACTTTCCGCAGGGAACCGGGGCCAACGTCCTGACTTTC.

The CDR3, as DNA: TGTGCCAGCAGCTTGGGCAGGGGGCGGATCGGTCAGCCCCAGCATTTT. Its translation is CASSLGRGRIGQPQHF. The chain carries TRBV7-2 and TRBJ1-5; 8 nucleotides agree with TRBD1. Germline trimming cut 3 bases from V and 6 bases from J; bases unmatched to any gene: 10. This CDR3 spans 16 amino acids. Germline V CDR1 and CDR2: SGHTA, FQGNSA.

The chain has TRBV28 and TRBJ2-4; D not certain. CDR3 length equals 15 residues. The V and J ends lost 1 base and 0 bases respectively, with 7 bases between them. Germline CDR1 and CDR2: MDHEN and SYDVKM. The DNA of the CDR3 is TGTGCCAGCAGTTTATCGGGCATAGCCAAAAACATTCAGTACTTC. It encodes CASSLSGIAKNIQYF. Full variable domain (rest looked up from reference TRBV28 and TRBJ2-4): DVKVTQSSRYLVKRTGEKVFLECVQDMDHENMFWYRQDPGLGLRLIYFSYDVKMKEKGDIPEGYSVSREKKERFSLILESASTNQTSMYLCASSLSGIAKNIQYFGAGTRLSVL.